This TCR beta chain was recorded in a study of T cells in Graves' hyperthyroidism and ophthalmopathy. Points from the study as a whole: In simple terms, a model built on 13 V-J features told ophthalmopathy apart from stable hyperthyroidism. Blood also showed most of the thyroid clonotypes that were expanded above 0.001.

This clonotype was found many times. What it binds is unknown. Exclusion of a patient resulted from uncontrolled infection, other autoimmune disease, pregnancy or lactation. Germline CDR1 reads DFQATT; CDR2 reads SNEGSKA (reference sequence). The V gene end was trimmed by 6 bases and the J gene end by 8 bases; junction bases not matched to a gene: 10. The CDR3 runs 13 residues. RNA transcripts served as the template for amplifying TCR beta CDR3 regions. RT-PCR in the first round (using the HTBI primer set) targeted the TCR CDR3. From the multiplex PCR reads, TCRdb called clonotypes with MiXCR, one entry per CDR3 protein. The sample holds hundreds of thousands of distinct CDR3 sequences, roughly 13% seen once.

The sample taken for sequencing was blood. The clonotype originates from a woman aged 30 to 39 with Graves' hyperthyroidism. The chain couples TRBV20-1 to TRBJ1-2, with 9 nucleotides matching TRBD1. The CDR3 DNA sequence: TGCAGTGCCTCCGGGACAGGGATGAGGGGCTACACCTTC. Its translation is CSASGTGMRGYTF.